The subject of this entry is one T cell receptor beta chain. What it binds is not known. Sequence at one end of the junction differs from germline and may be a read error. The sample comes from a study of T-cell memory formation after mild COVID-19. Study conclusions and caveats: Some responding clones appeared in pre-infection memory, suggesting cross-reactive memory joined. While clones contracting from day 15 to 85 were balanced between CD4 and CD8, later expanders leaned CD4+.

TCRdb re-called the 5' RACE reads with MiXCR, one entry per CDR3 protein. The sample includes nearly 250,000 distinct CDR3 sequences, less than 20% of them seen just once. The CDR3 runs 15 residues. The germline CDR1 and CDR2 sequences are SGHRS and YFSETQ. The clonotype was recovered from an adult woman who had mild COVID-19 (a few samples of this study predate the infection). Cell type and time point are not known. V usage is TRBV5-1 and J usage is TRBJ2-7, with 10 bases that match TRBD2. Specimen: PBMCs or a T cell subset sorted from them (not recorded which). CDR3 bases: TGCGCCAGCAGCTTAGGCGGGACTAGCGCATACGAGCAGCACTTC. Residues: CASSLGGTSAYEQHF.